This section outlines one TCR beta chain sequence together with its context. The CDR3 covers 17 residues. Germline loops: CDR1 SGDLS, CDR2 YYNGEE. With 4 bases clipped from V and 3 bases from J, the junction kept 10 bases outside the gene matches. The method was immunoSEQ multiplex PCR; TCRdb's version includes in-frame clones alone and lacks a portion of them. The sample consists of about 160,000 clones, under 95% of them appearing once. This sample is part of a study of blood T cell repertoires in COVID-19. The chain uses TRBV9 and TRBJ2-6, with TRBD1 matching 7 bases. The sequence was collected from a man between 18 and 29 years old with acute or convalescent COVID-19. Sequencing input: peripheral blood. The chain's CDR3 is CASSTQQGRSGANVLTF. In DNA, the CDR3 is TGTGCCAGCAGCACTCAACAGGGGCGTAGTGGGGCCAACGTCCTGACTTTC.